The T cell receptor (beta chain) described here comes from a study of blood T cell repertoires in COVID-19. Study-wide context: From the United States, Italy and Spain came samples of acute and convalescent COVID-19. The analysed material was cDNA or gDNA that came from T cells, B-cell-depleted T cells, or PBMCs.

Produced via immunoSEQ multiplex PCR; TCRdb's table is partial and in-frame only. The table includes about 94,000 clones, 84% detected once. CDR3 length: 15 residues. CDR1 is SGHNT and CDR2 is YENEEA in the germline V gene. Trimming pared 5 bases from V and 0 bases from J, leaving 11 bases between. This sequence joins TRBV11-3 and TRBJ2-1; the D gene is possibly TRBD2 (6 bases). Sequencing used peripheral blood. This clonotype was obtained from a man in his fifties or sixties with acute or convalescent COVID-19. CDR3 in amino acids: CASSPGTDSYNEQFF. CDR3 DNA: TGTGCCAGCAGCCCAGGGACTGACTCCTACAATGAGCAGTTCTTC.